This TCR beta chain is drawn from a study of T cell responses to AZD1222 COVID-19 vaccine (dated by TCRdb to the early 2020s). Study-wide context: AZD1222 recipients whose second dose came at about 4 weeks and those whose second dose came at about 12 weeks were combined into one group, since spike-specific TCR depth and breadth did not differ between the two schedules. A total of 230 to 250 trial participants underwent TCR sequencing, of whom about 210 received two doses of AZD1222 and approximately 25 received two doses of the MenACWY control vaccine. Enrollment into the trials was organized by age into subgroups of 18-55, 56-69 and 70-plus years, and those subgroups contained about 160, 30 and 59 TCR-sequenced participants, respectively. The paper as a whole reports these results and caveats: The vaccine-associated CD4 TCRs covered the entire spike protein, and the dominant responses fell in regions 160-218 and 743-854. After two AZD1222 doses, both the breadth and the depth of spike-specific TCRs were significantly higher than at day 0 and than in MenACWY recipients. No day 14 peak-response samples were available, so repertoires were characterized only after the peak T cell response. Nearly half of unique spike-specific TCRs reportedly recognized epitopes outside regions mutated in the B.1.351 and B.1.1.7 variants. In the small 56-69-year group, the increase in depth fell short of significance, most likely because of low power. Most participants were white British and females outnumbered males, and the authors suggested that clonal diversity may have been underestimated. Conclusions about previously exposed vaccinees are limited because only six or seven AZD1222 recipients were SARS-CoV-2 seropositive at baseline.

The CDR3 regions of human TCRbeta chains were subjected to immunosequencing. Concerning the study's data processing: TCRs in the repertoires were compared against a reference library of SARS-CoV-2-specific TCRs that had been generated with the MIRA antigen-specificity platform. Breadth was defined as the fraction of unique TCRs that were SARS-CoV-2-associated, and depth was defined as the fraction of total T cells that were SARS-CoV-2-associated. Using the MIRA data, each spike-specific TCR was assigned both to the spike region to which the TCR was reactive and to a CD4 or CD8 class. Log10-transformed breadth and depth values were compared by one-way ANOVA with Sidak's multiple comparisons tests. What TCRdb holds here is the immuneACCESS table cut down to in-frame rearrangements. Part of the clones is not present; checked against another copy, under half of the missing clones reflect an unresolved V gene, and the others are unexplained. V and J calls and clone size are copied from that table; D and trimming were computed from the DNA. The sample table holds some 110,000 clones, of which 88% were seen once. The top ten hold over 8% of the sample.

The CDR3 goes from the cysteine to the phenylalanine over 16 residues. Only the CDR3 DNA is retained, 48 bases long and in frame from the first base. Trimming leaves V shorter by 2 bases and J shorter by 3 bases, with the junction holding 6 bases beyond the gene matches. The germline V gene sets CDR1 to SGHDN and CDR2 to FVKESK. A remark on this clone: It lacks a known antigen. Nothing much larger sits one base from this clone, and base qualities are not available.

Explained via the paper, the time point label denotes: baseline before first vaccination. Vaccinee samples came from UK trials COV001 and COV002, including a single-blind randomized controlled phase 2/3 trial of AZD1222 (ChAdOx1 nCoV-19) in healthy adults. Trial participant PBMC samples were collected at day 0 and day 28 after the second dose for TCRbeta chain sequencing. The sequencing here drew on peripheral blood, taken on day 0 of AZD1222 vaccination. The source is an adult in good health. Recombination connected TRBV14 to TRBJ2-2; TRBD2 aligns with 7 central bases. The CDR3 reads CASSQIAGDHTGELFF. The bases are TGTGCCAGCAGCCAAATTGCGGGAGACCACACCGGGGAGCTGTTTTTT. Here the CDR3 is joined to the reference TRBV14 and TRBJ2-2 genes, and the full variable domain is: EAGVTQFPSHSVIEKGQTVTLRCDPISGHDNLYWYRRVMGKEIKFLLHFVKESKQDESGMPNNRFLAERTGGTYSTLKVQPAELEDSGVYFCASSQIAGDHTGELFFGEGSRLTVL.